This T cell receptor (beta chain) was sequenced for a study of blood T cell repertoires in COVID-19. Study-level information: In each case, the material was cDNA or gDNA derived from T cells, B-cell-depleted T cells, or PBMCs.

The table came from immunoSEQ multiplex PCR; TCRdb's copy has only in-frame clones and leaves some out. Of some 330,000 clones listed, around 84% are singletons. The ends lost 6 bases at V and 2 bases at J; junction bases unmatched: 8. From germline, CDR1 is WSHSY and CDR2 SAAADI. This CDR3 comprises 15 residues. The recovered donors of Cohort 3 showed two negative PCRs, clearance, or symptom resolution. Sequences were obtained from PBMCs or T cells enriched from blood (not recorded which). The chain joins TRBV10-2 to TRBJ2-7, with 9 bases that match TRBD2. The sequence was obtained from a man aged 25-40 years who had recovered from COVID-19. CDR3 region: CASRLYSGRAYEQYF. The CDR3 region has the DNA TGCGCCAGCAGACTATATAGCGGGAGAGCCTACGAGCAGTACTTC.